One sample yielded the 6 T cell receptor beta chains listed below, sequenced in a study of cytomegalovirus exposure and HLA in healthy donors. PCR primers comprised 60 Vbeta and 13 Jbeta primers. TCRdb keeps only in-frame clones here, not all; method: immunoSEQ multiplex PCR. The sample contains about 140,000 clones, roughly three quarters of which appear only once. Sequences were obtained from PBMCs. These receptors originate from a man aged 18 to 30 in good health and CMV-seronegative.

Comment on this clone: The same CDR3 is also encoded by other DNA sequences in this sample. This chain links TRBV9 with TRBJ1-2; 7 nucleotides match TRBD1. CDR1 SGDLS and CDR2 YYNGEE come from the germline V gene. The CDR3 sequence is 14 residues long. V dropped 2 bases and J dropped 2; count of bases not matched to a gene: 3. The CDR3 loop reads CASSVSDRNYGYTF. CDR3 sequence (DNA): TGTGCCAGCAGCGTTTCGGACAGGAACTATGGCTACACCTTC.

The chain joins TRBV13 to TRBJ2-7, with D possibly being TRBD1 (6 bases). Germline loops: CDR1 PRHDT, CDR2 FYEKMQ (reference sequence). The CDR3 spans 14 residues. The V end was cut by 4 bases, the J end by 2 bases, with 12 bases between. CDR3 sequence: CASSSTGIAYEQYF. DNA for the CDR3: TGTGCCAGCAGCTCTACAGGGATTGCCTACGAGCAGTACTTC.

The CDR3 reads CAWRQAATYGYTF. The CDR3 DNA reads TGTGCCTGGCGACAGGCCGCTACCTATGGCTACACCTTC. The rearrangement joins TRBV30 to TRBJ1-2; weak D call: TRBD1 (6 bases). The CDR3 totals 13 residues. V gave up 5 bases and J gave up 4 bases, with 14 bases separating them. Per the germline V gene, CDR1 is GTSNPN and CDR2 is SVGIG (reference sequence).

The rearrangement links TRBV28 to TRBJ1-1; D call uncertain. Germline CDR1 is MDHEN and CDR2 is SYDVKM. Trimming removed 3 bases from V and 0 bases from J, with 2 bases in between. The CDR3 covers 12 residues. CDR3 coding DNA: TGTGCCAGCAGTTTCGTGAACACTGAAGCTTTCTTT. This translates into CASSFVNTEAFF.

For the CDR3, the DNA is TGTGCCAGCAGCCTCGAACTCGGGACAGGGGTGAACTATGGCTACACCTTC. Protein product: CASSLELGTGVNYGYTF. V gene TRBV7-8 combines with J gene TRBJ1-2; 10 bases align to TRBD1. V lost 5 bases, J lost 2 bases, and 11 bases stayed unmatched. This CDR3 is built from 17 residues. The germline CDR1 and CDR2 sequences are SGHVS and FQNEAQ.

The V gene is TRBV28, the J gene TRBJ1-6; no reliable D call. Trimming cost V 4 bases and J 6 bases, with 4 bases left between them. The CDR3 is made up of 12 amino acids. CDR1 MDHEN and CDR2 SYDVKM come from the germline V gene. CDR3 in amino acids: CASSSLNSPLHF. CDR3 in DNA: TGTGCCAGCAGTTCCCTTAATTCACCCCTCCACTTT.